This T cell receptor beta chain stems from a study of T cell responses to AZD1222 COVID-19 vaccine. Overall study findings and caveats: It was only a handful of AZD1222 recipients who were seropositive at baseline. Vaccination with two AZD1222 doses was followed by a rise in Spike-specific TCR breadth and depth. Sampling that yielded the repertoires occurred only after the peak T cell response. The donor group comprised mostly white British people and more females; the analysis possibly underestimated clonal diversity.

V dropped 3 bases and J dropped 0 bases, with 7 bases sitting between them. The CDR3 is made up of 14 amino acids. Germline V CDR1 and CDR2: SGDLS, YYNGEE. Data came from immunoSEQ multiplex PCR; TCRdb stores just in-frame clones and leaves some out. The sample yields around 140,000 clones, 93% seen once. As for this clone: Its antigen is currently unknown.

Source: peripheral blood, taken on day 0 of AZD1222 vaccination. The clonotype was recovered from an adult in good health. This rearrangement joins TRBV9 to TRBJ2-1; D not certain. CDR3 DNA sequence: TGTGCCAGCAGCGCGGAAGACTCCTACAATGAGCAGTTCTTC. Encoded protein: CASSAEDSYNEQFF.